The table lists the clone carrying this T cell receptor beta chain with a count of one. What it recognizes is unknown. The data are from a study of shared clonotypes between healthy human individuals. Germline V CDR1 and CDR2: LGHNA, YSLEER. CDR3 length equals 12 residues. The V end was cut by 1 base, the J end by 8 bases, with 7 bases between. General study points: Clonotype sharing among donors was thought likely to change with sequencing depth.

Here immunoSEQ multiplex PCR was the method, and the copy in TCRdb shows in-frame clones only, minus some. This table holds about 2.3 million clones, approximately 93% found once. The chain uses TRBV4-3 and TRBJ2-3, with D hard to call. Sequencing was carried out using naive CD4+ T cells from PBMCs. Subset: CD45RA+ positively selected. This TCR was sampled from a young man in good health. Some clones in this sample may be carry-over from other donors' samples. CDR3 in amino acids: CASSQGHGTQYF. DNA of the CDR3: TGCGCCAGCAGCCAAGGGCACGGTACGCAGTATTTT.